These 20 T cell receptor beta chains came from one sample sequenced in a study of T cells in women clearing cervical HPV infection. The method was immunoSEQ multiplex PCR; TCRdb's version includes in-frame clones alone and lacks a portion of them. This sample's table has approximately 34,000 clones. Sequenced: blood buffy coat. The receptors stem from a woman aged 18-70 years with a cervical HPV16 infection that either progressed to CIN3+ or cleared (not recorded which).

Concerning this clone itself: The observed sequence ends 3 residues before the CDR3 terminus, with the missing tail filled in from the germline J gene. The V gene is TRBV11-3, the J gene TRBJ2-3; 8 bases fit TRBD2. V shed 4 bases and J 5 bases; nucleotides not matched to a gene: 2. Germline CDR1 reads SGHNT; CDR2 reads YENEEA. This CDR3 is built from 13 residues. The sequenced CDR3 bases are TGTGCCAGCAGCTACGGGGGGGGAGATACG. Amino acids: CASSYGGGDT. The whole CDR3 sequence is CASSYGGGDTQYF.

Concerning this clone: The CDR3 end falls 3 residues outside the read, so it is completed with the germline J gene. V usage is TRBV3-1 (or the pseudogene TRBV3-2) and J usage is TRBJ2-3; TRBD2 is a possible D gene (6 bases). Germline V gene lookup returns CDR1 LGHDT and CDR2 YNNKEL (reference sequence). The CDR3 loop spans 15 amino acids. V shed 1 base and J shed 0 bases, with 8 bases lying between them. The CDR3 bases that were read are TGTGCCAGCAGCCAAGGGACTATGAGCACAGATACG. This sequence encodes CASSQGTMSTDT. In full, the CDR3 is CASSQGTMSTDTQYF.

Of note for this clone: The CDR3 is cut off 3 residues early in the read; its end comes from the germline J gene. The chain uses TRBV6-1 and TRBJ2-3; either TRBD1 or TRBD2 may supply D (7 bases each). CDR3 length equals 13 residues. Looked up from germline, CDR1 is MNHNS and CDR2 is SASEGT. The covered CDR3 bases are TGTGCCAGCAGTGATGACAGGGAGGGGACG. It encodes CASSDDREGT. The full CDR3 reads CASSDDREGTQYF.

Here the CDR3 reads CASRGQGPSGTQYF. CDR3 bases read: TGTGCCAGTAGGGGACAGGGGCCTTCCGGGACG. V gene TRBV19 combines with J gene TRBJ2-3; 10 bases fit TRBD1. The observed sequence ends 3 residues before the CDR3 terminus, with the missing tail filled in from the germline J gene. The length of the CDR3 is 14 residues. Germline CDR1 reads LNHDA; CDR2 reads SQIVND (reference sequence). Filled out from reference TRBV19 and TRBJ2-3, the complete variable domain reads DGGITQSPKYLFRKEGQNVTLSCEQNLNHDAMYWYRQDPGQGLRLIYYSQIVNDFQKGDIAEGYSVSREKKESFPLTVTSAQKNPTAFYLCASRGQGPSGTQYFGPGTRLTVL.

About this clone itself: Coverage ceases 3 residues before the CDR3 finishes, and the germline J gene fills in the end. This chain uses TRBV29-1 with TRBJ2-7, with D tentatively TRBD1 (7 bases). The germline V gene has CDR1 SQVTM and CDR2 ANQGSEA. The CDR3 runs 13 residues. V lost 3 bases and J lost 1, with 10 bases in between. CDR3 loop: CSVETGRSYEQYF. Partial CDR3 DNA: TGCAGCGTTGAGACAGGGAGGTCCTACGAG.

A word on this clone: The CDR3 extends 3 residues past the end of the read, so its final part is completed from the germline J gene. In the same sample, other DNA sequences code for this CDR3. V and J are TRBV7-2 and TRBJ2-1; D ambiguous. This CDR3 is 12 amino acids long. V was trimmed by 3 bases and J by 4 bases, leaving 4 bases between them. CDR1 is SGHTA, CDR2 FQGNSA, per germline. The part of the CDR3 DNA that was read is TGTGCCAGCAGCTTGTCATACAATGAG. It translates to CASSLSYNE. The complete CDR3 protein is CASSLSYNEQFF. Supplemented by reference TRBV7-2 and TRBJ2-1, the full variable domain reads GAGVSQSPSNKVTEKGKDVELRCDPISGHTALYWYRQSLGQGLEFLIYFQGNSAPDKSGLPSDRFSAERTGGSVSTLTIQRTQQEDSAVYLCASSLSYNEQFFGPGTRLTVL.

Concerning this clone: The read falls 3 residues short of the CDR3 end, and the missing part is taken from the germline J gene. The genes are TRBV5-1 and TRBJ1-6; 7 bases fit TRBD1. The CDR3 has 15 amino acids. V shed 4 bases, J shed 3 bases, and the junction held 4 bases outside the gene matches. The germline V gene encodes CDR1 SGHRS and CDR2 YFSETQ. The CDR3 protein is CASSSRDSYNSPLHF. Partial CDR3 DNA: TGCGCCAGCAGCAGCCGGGACAGCTATAATTCACCC. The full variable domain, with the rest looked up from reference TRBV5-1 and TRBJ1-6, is KAGVTQTPRYLIKTRGQQVTLSCSPISGHRSVSWYQQTPGQGLQFLFEYFSETQRNKGNFPGRFSGRQFSNSRSEMNVSTLELGDSALYLCASSSRDSYNSPLHFGNGTRLTVT.

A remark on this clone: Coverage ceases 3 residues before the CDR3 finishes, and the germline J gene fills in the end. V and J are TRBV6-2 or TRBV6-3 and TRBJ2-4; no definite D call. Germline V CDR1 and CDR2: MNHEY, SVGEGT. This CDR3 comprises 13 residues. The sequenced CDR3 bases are TGTGCCAGCGCCACAGACCCCGTATATGGT. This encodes CASATDPVYG. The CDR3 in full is CASATDPVYGQYF.

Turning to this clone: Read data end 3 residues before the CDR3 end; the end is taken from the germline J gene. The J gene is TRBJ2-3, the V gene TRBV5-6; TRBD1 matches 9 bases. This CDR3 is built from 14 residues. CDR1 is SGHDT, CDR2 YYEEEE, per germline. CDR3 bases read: TGTGCCAGCAGCTCGGCTACAGGGGGCCAGCCG. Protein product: CASSSATGGQP. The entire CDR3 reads CASSSATGGQPQYF.

The chain's CDR3 is CASHEERGNEKLFF. CDR3 bases read: TGTGCCAGCCACGAGGAGAGGGGAAATGAAAAA. V is TRBV2 and J is TRBJ1-4; D perhaps matches TRBD1 (5 bases). Read data end 3 residues before the CDR3 end; the end is taken from the germline J gene. The CDR3 loop spans 14 amino acids. Germline CDR1 and CDR2: SNHLY and FYNNEI. Trimming removed 8 bases at V and 5 bases at J, with 15 bases between.

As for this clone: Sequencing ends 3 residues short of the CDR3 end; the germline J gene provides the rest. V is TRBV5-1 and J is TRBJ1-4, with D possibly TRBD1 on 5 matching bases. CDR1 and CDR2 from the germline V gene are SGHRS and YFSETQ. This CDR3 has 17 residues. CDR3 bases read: TGCGCCAGCAGCTTGGAAGGCAGGGTGGTCTATAAGTCACCA. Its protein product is CASSLEGRVVYKSP. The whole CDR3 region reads CASSLEGRVVYKSPLFF.

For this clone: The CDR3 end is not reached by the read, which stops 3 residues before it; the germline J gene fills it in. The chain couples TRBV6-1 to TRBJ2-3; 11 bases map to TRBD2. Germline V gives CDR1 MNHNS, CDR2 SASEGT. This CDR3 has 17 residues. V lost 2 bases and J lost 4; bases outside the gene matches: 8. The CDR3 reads CASSELTSGSEADTQYF. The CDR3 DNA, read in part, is TGTGCCAGCAGTGAACTAACTAGCGGGAGTGAGGCAGATACG.

The CDR3 bases that were read are TGTGCCAGCAGTCAGAGCGGAAACCAAGAGACC. This translates into CASSQSGNQET. The entire CDR3 protein reads CASSQSGNQETQYF. The genes are TRBV2 and TRBJ2-5, with D possibly TRBD2 on 5 matching bases. The CDR3 end lies 3 residues beyond the end of the read and is filled in from the germline J gene. This CDR3 comprises 14 residues. V lost 5 bases and J lost 0, with 10 bases in between. Looked up from germline, CDR1 is SNHLY and CDR2 is FYNNEI.

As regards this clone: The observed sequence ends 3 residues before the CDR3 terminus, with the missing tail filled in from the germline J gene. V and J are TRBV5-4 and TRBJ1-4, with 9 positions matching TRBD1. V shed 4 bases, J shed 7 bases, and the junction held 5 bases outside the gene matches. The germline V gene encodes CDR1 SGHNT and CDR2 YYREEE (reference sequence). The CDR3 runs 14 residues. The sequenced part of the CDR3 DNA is TGTGCCAGCAGCGGGACAGGGATGGGTGAAAAA. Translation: CASSGTGMGEK. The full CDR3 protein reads CASSGTGMGEKLFF.

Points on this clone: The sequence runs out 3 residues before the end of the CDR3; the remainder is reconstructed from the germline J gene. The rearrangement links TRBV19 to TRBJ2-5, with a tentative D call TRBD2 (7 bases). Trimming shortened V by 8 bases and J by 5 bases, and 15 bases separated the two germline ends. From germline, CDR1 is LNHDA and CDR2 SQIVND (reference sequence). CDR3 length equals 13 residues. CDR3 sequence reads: CASSPGGGETQYF. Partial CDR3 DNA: TGTGCCAGTTCCCCGGGGGGCGGTGAGACC.

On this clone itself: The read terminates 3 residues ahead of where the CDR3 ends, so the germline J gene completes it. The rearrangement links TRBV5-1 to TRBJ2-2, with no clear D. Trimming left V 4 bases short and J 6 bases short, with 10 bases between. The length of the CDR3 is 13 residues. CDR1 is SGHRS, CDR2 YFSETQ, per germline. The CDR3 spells CASSLPPSGELFF. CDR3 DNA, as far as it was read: TGCGCCAGCAGCCTCCCCCCGTCCGGGGAG.

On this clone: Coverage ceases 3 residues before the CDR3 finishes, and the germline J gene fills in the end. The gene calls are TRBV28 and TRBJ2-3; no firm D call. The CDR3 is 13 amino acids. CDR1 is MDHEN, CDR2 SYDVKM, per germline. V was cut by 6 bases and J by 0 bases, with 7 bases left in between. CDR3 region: CASRAASTDTQYF. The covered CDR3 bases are TGTGCCAGCAGGGCCGCTAGCACAGATACG.

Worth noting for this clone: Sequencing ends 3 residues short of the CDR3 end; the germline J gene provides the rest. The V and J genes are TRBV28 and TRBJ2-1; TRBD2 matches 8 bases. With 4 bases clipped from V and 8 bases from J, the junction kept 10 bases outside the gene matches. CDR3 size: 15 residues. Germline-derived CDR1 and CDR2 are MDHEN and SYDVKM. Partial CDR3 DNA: TGTGCCAGCAGTTCCGACGGAGCGGGAGAGGATGAG. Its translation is CASSSDGAGEDE. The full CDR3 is CASSSDGAGEDEQFF.

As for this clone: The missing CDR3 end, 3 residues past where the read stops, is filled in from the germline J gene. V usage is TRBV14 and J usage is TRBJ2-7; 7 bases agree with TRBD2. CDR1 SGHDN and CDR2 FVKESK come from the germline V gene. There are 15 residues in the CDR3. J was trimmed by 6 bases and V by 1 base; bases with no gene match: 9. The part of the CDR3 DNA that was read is TGTGCCAGCAGCCAAGCCCGGACTAGTATCTCCGAG. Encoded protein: CASSQARTSISE. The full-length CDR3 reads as CASSQARTSISEQYF.

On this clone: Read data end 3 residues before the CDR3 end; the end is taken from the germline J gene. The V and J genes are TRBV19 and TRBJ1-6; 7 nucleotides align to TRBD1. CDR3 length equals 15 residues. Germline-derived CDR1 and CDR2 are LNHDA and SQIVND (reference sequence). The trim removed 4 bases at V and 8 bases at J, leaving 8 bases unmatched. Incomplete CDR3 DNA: TGTGCCAGTAGTACCCCGACAGGGTTTGATTCACCC. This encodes CASSTPTGFDSP. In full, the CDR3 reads CASSTPTGFDSPLHF.